This T cell receptor beta chain was profiled in a study of cytomegalovirus exposure and HLA in healthy donors. Germline CDR1 and CDR2: MDHEN and SYDVKM. The CDR3 is 13 residues long. V was clipped by 5 bases and J by 0 bases, with 4 bases between them. 13 Jbeta primers and 60 Vbeta primers were used for the PCR. Sequencing used immunoSEQ multiplex PCR; TCRdb keeps in-frame clones, though not all of them. The sample consists of over 130,000 clones, just under 65% of them appearing once. Broader study findings: Reports credit the classifier with highly specific, highly sensitive diagnosis of cytomegalovirus status. A few chains tied to CMV proved CMV antigen-specific in vitro. Compared with the roughly 700-donor mean, an Asian-associated ancestry cluster reportedly had fewer N-insertions, according to a later analysis.

For this clone: What it recognizes is unknown.

This TCR was sampled from an older woman in good health and CMV-seropositive. Input material: PBMCs. This chain joins TRBV28 and TRBJ2-2, with D unresolved. CDR3 region: CASSPTNTGELFF. The CDR3 DNA follows: TGTGCCAGCAGTCCTACGAACACCGGGGAGCTGTTTTTT.